A selection of T cell receptor beta chains follows, all from one sample in a study of blood T cell repertoires in COVID-19. Generated by immunoSEQ multiplex PCR, the TCRdb table keeps only in-frame clones and is missing some. The table lists around 150,000 clones, approximately 79% of them singletons. The sample comprised PBMCs or T cells enriched from blood (not recorded which). These receptors all stem from a woman between 50 and 59 years old who had recovered from COVID-19. Each CDR3 is given with its conserved first and last residue. The order of the fields is J gene, clone size, D gene, V gene, CDR3 protein, CDR3 DNA. A D gene is named only where the DNA matches it firmly. Some rows mark clone size as missing; the rest say once, few, many or name a class of expanded clone.

J gene: TRBJ2-7
clone size: few
D gene: TRBD1
V gene: TRBV11-2
CDR3 protein: CASSSGTGGYEQYF
CDR3 DNA: TGTGCCAGCAGCTCCGGGACAGGGGGGTACGAGCAGTACTTC

J gene: TRBJ1-2
clone size: NA
D gene: NA
V gene: TRBV12-3/TRBV12-4
CDR3 protein: CASSFDGDYGYTF
CDR3 DNA: TGTGCCAGCAGTTTCGACGGAGACTATGGCTACACCTTC

J gene: TRBJ1-1
clone size: NA
D gene: NA
V gene: TRBV27
CDR3 protein: CASSFSSGINTEAFF
CDR3 DNA: TGTGCCAGCAGTTTTTCCTCGGGGATAAACACTGAAGCTTTCTTT

J gene: TRBJ2-1
clone size: NA
D gene: NA
V gene: TRBV18
CDR3 protein: CASSPVESSYNEQFF
CDR3 DNA: TGTGCCAGCTCACCAGTGGAGAGCTCCTACAATGAGCAGTTCTTC

J gene: TRBJ2-5
clone size: NA
D gene: NA
V gene: TRBV5-1
CDR3 protein: CASSSGTTGETQYF
CDR3 DNA: TGCGCCAGCAGCTCCGGGACTACAGGGGAGACCCAGTACTTC

J gene: TRBJ2-2
clone size: NA
D gene: TRBD2
V gene: TRBV10-3
CDR3 protein: CAFGTSGLANTGELFF
CDR3 DNA: TGTGCCTTCGGGACTAGCGGGCTCGCGAACACCGGGGAGCTGTTTTTT

J gene: TRBJ1-1
clone size: NA
D gene: NA
V gene: TRBV3-1/TRBV3-2
CDR3 protein: CASSRGRGRNTEAFF
CDR3 DNA: TGTGCCAGCAGCCGCGGACGGGGAAGGAACACTGAAGCTTTCTTT

J gene: TRBJ2-7
clone size: few
D gene: TRBD2
V gene: TRBV5-6
CDR3 protein: CASSLGLAGSEQYF
CDR3 DNA: TGTGCCAGCAGCTTGGGACTAGCGGGCTCCGAGCAGTACTTC

J gene: TRBJ1-2
clone size: NA
D gene: NA
V gene: TRBV27
CDR3 protein: CASSQTGSYGYTF
CDR3 DNA: TGTGCCAGCAGCCAAACAGGGTCCTATGGCTACACCTTC

J gene: TRBJ1-2
clone size: NA
D gene: NA
V gene: TRBV30
CDR3 protein: CAWSTPGRNYGYTF
CDR3 DNA: TGTGCCTGGAGCACCCCAGGCCGCAACTATGGCTACACCTTC

J gene: TRBJ1-5
clone size: NA
D gene: NA
V gene: TRBV5-1
CDR3 protein: CASSRDSRGNQPQHF
CDR3 DNA: TGCGCCAGCAGCCGGGACTCGCGGGGGAATCAGCCCCAGCATTTT

J gene: TRBJ2-1
clone size: NA
D gene: TRBD2
V gene: TRBV19
CDR3 protein: CASTSGRVGEQFF
CDR3 DNA: TGTGCCAGCACGAGCGGGAGGGTCGGTGAGCAGTTCTTC

J gene: TRBJ2-2
clone size: once
D gene: NA
V gene: TRBV9
CDR3 protein: CASSVGLRRGSDTGELFF
CDR3 DNA: TGTGCCAGCAGCGTAGGATTGCGGAGGGGCTCGGACACCGGGGAGCTGTTTTTT

J gene: TRBJ2-5
clone size: NA
D gene: TRBD1
V gene: TRBV3-1/TRBV3-2
CDR3 protein: CASSQPRGDRGRGETQYF
CDR3 DNA: TGTGCCAGCAGCCAACCTCGCGGGGACAGGGGGCGAGGGGAGACCCAGTACTTC

J gene: TRBJ2-1
clone size: NA
D gene: NA
V gene: TRBV11-3
CDR3 protein: CASTLDRFYNEQFF
CDR3 DNA: TGTGCCAGCACCTTAGACAGATTCTACAATGAGCAGTTCTTC

J gene: TRBJ1-2
clone size: NA
D gene: NA
V gene: TRBV27
CDR3 protein: CASRRSPGEGNYGYTF
CDR3 DNA: TGTGCCAGCAGGCGATCCCCAGGGGAGGGTAACTATGGCTACACCTTC

J gene: TRBJ1-1
clone size: NA
D gene: NA
V gene: TRBV7-3
CDR3 protein: CASSLNGQENTEAFF
CDR3 DNA: TGTGCCAGCAGCTTAAATGGGCAGGAGAACACTGAAGCTTTCTTT

J gene: TRBJ1-1
clone size: NA
D gene: NA
V gene: TRBV7-3
CDR3 protein: CASSLGPQGGEAFF
CDR3 DNA: TGTGCCAGCAGCTTAGGCCCACAGGGTGGTGAAGCTTTCTTT

J gene: TRBJ2-2
clone size: NA
D gene: TRBD2
V gene: TRBV11-2
CDR3 protein: CASSLVSAGGPGELFF
CDR3 DNA: TGTGCCAGCAGCTTAGTTTCAGCGGGAGGCCCCGGGGAGCTGTTTTTT

J gene: TRBJ1-4
clone size: NA
D gene: TRBD1
V gene: TRBV10-3
CDR3 protein: CAISDRGFEKLFF
CDR3 DNA: TGTGCCATCTCGGACAGGGGGTTTGAAAAACTGTTTTTT

J gene: TRBJ2-3
clone size: NA
D gene: TRBD2
V gene: TRBV7-6
CDR3 protein: CASSLGSGGSIADTQYF
CDR3 DNA: TGTGCCAGCAGCTTAGGGTCCGGCGGGAGTATCGCAGATACGCAGTATTTT

J gene: TRBJ2-5
clone size: NA
D gene: NA
V gene: TRBV6-5
CDR3 protein: CASSLIRGGETQYF
CDR3 DNA: TGTGCCAGCAGTTTGATCAGGGGTGGGGAGACCCAGTACTTC

J gene: TRBJ1-4
clone size: NA
D gene: TRBD1
V gene: TRBV30
CDR3 protein: CAQRQGPNEKLFF
CDR3 DNA: TGTGCCCAGAGACAGGGACCTAATGAAAAACTGTTTTTT

J gene: TRBJ2-7
clone size: NA
D gene: NA
V gene: TRBV5-1
CDR3 protein: CASSLEEQPPYEQYF
CDR3 DNA: TGCGCCAGCAGCTTGGAGGAGCAGCCTCCCTACGAGCAGTACTTC

J gene: TRBJ2-3
clone size: NA
D gene: NA
V gene: TRBV10-2
CDR3 protein: CASSEQGGTDTQYF
CDR3 DNA: TGCGCCAGCAGTGAACAGGGAGGCACAGATACGCAGTATTTT

J gene: TRBJ2-7
clone size: few
D gene: NA
V gene: TRBV7-6
CDR3 protein: CASSLGVQGRSSYEQYF
CDR3 DNA: TGTGCCAGCAGCTTAGGGGTCCAGGGAAGAAGCTCCTACGAGCAGTACTTC

J gene: TRBJ2-7
clone size: NA
D gene: TRBD2
V gene: TRBV3-1/TRBV3-2
CDR3 protein: CASSQELAAQYF
CDR3 DNA: TGTGCCAGCAGCCAAGAGCTAGCGGCGCAGTACTTC

J gene: TRBJ1-5
clone size: NA
D gene: TRBD1
V gene: TRBV5-1
CDR3 protein: CASSPTGTGGYQPQHF
CDR3 DNA: TGCGCCAGCAGCCCAACCGGGACAGGCGGGTATCAGCCCCAGCATTTT

J gene: TRBJ1-4
clone size: once
D gene: NA
V gene: TRBV25-1
CDR3 protein: CATGRRAGEKLFF
CDR3 DNA: TGTGCCACCGGGCGGCGGGCCGGGGAAAAACTGTTTTTT

J gene: TRBJ2-3
clone size: NA
D gene: TRBD2
V gene: TRBV5-1
CDR3 protein: CASSSGTSVTDTQYF
CDR3 DNA: TGCGCCAGCAGCTCCGGGACTAGCGTCACAGATACGCAGTATTTT

J gene: TRBJ1-5
clone size: NA
D gene: TRBD1
V gene: TRBV7-6
CDR3 protein: CASSAGTGDINQPQHF
CDR3 DNA: TGTGCCAGCAGCGCGGGGACAGGGGATATCAATCAGCCCCAGCATTTT

J gene: TRBJ1-2
clone size: NA
D gene: NA
V gene: TRBV6-5
CDR3 protein: CASKEDAGGYGYTF
CDR3 DNA: TGTGCCAGCAAGGAAGACGCAGGAGGCTATGGCTACACCTTC

J gene: TRBJ2-1
clone size: NA
D gene: NA
V gene: TRBV18
CDR3 protein: CASSPLGDEQFF
CDR3 DNA: TGTGCCAGCTCACCACTAGGGGATGAGCAGTTCTTC

J gene: TRBJ1-1
clone size: few
D gene: TRBD1
V gene: TRBV3-1/TRBV3-2
CDR3 protein: CASSQPTGTEAFF
CDR3 DNA: TGTGCCAGCAGCCAACCGACAGGGACTGAAGCTTTCTTT

J gene: TRBJ2-1
clone size: NA
D gene: NA
V gene: TRBV29-1
CDR3 protein: CSVHRGSEQFF
CDR3 DNA: TGCAGCGTTCATAGGGGGAGTGAGCAGTTCTTC

J gene: TRBJ2-5
clone size: NA
D gene: NA
V gene: TRBV12-3/TRBV12-4
CDR3 protein: CASRGTAGGTQYF
CDR3 DNA: TGTGCCAGCAGGGGGACAGCCGGGGGGACCCAGTACTTC

J gene: TRBJ2-7
clone size: few
D gene: NA
V gene: TRBV28
CDR3 protein: CAIHRGANEQYF
CDR3 DNA: TGTGCCATCCATCGGGGGGCTAACGAGCAGTACTTC